This is a list of T cell receptor beta chains from one sample in a study of Graves' ophthalmopathy and Graves' hyperthyroidism. Each CDR3 protein is one row after TCRdb ran MiXCR on the multiplex PCR reads. This table holds over a million distinct CDR3 sequences, around a third found once. Sequencing used peripheral blood or thyroid tissue (not recorded which). These receptors were obtained from an adult man with Graves' hyperthyroidism. Each CDR3 is given with its conserved first and last residue. The D gene is left open where the match is weak. Size is stated for part of the rows, as once, few or many counts, or as a class when the clone is expanded.

NA	TRBJ1-6	TRBV12-3/TRBV12-4	14	NA	CASSLAAGDSPLHF	TGTGCCAGCAGTTTAGCGGCAGGGGATTCACCCCTCCACTTT
TRBD1	TRBJ1-1	TRBV10-3	14	many	CASRVTGQGTEAFF	TGTGCCAGCAGGGTGACAGGGCAAGGCACTGAAGCTTTCTTT
NA	TRBJ2-5	TRBV7-8	15	many	CASSPDPGRQETQYF	TGTGCCAGCAGCCCTGACCCGGGCAGACAAGAGACCCAGTACTTC
NA	TRBJ1-2	TRBV25-1	15	NA	CASSAPPPTIYGYTF	TGTGCCAGCAGTGCTCCACCCCCTACTATCTATGGCTACACCTTC
TRBD1	TRBJ2-7	TRBV7-8	15	many	CASSTGTGGLYEQYF	TGTGCCAGCAGCACCGGGACAGGGGGTCTCTACGAGCAGTACTTC
NA	TRBJ1-5	TRBV2	15	NA	CASSTGTWGNQPQHF	TGTGCCAGCAGCACCGGGACGTGGGGCAATCAGCCCCAGCATTTT
NA	TRBJ1-4	TRBV4-3	15	few	CASSQVGGREEKLFF	TGCGCCAGCAGCCAAGTCGGGGGGCGGGAGGAAAAACTGTTTTTT
TRBD1	TRBJ1-4	TRBV7-9	15	many	CASSWTGATNEKLFF	TGTGCCAGCAGCTGGACAGGTGCAACTAATGAAAAACTGTTTTTT
NA	TRBJ1-6	TRBV19	12	many	CASSTADSPLHF	TGTGCCAGTAGCACAGCAGATTCACCCCTCCACTTT
NA	TRBJ2-5	TRBV5-1	15	NA	CASSLARGYRETQYF	TGCGCCAGCAGCTTGGCGCGGGGTTATCGGGAGACCCAGTACTTC
NA	TRBJ2-2	TRBV7-8	18	few	CASSLRGYGNLNTGELFF	TGTGCCAGCAGCTTAAGGGGATACGGGAATCTAAACACCGGGGAGCTGTTTTTT
NA	TRBJ1-5	TRBV29-1	10	NA	CSAGVQPQHF	TGCAGCGCAGGGGTCCAGCCCCAGCATTTT
TRBD1	TRBJ1-2	TRBV5-1	16	many	CASSSTPTGVVYGYTF	TGCGCCAGCAGCTCAACCCCCACAGGGGTAGTATATGGCTACACCTTC
NA	TRBJ2-7	TRBV7-2	13	few	CASSARLDYEQYF	TGTGCCAGCAGCGCCCGTTTGGACTACGAGCAGTACTTC
NA	TRBJ2-7	TRBV7-9	14	NA	CASSEVPDSYEQYF	TGTGCCAGCAGCGAGGTTCCGGATTCCTACGAGCAGTACTTC
TRBD1	TRBJ1-5	TRBV20-1	15	NA	CSARDAGQGNQPQHF	TGCAGTGCTAGAGATGCCGGACAGGGCAATCAGCCCCAGCATTTT
TRBD1	TRBJ1-1	TRBV7-2	13	NA	CASTIGDRAEASF	TGTGCCAGCACCATAGGAGACAGGGCTGAAGCTTCCTTT
TRBD1	TRBJ2-3	TRBV10-1	16	once	CASSDGDRGNTDTQYF	TGCGCCAGCAGTGACGGGGACAGGGGCAACACAGATACGCAGTATTTT
NA	TRBJ2-2	TRBV19	15	NA	CASSRPSTDAGELFF	TGTGCCAGTAGTAGACCCTCCACAGATGCCGGGGAGCTGTTTTTT
NA	TRBJ1-5	TRBV7-8	13	many	CANSLRGNQPQHF	TGTGCCAACAGCTTACGGGGAAATCAGCCCCAGCATTTT
TRBD1	TRBJ2-5	TRBV7-8	14	NA	CASIEGQLSETQYF	TGTGCCAGCATCGAGGGACAGTTGTCGGAGACCCAGTACTTC
NA	TRBJ2-7	TRBV19	13	many	CASSDGRASGQYF	TGTGCCAGTAGCGACGGACGGGCCTCGGGGCAGTACTTC
TRBD1	TRBJ1-5	TRBV20-1	16	NA	CSALDTSGQGYQPQHF	TGCAGTGCCCTAGATACTTCGGGACAGGGATACCAGCCCCAGCATTTT
TRBD2	TRBJ2-7	TRBV20-1	16	many	CSASATSGGGVYEQYF	TGCAGTGCTTCCGCCACTAGCGGGGGGGGCGTCTACGAGCAGTACTTC
TRBD1	TRBJ2-7	TRBV2	14	NA	CASSGRTGGYERYF	TGTGCCAGCAGTGGCCGGACAGGGGGGTACGAGCGGTACTTC
TRBD2	TRBJ2-7	TRBV7-2	16	NA	CASSLAFSGRAYEQYF	TGTGCCAGCAGCTTAGCCTTTAGCGGGAGGGCCTACGAGCAGTACTTC
NA	TRBJ1-3	TRBV20-1	16	NA	CSALGDTGSSGNTIYF	TGCAGTGCTCTAGGGGATACAGGGAGCTCTGGAAACACCATATATTTT
TRBD2	TRBJ2-5	TRBV6-6	18	few	CASSYPTKTSGYQETQYF	TGTGCCAGCAGTTACCCTACTAAGACTAGCGGGTACCAAGAGACCCAGTACTTC
NA	TRBJ2-5	TRBV20-1	11	NA	CSASRGLSQYF	TGCAGTGCTAGTCGGGGCCTATCCCAGTACTTC
NA	TRBJ2-6	TRBV5-8	18	few	CASRSLTEGGPGANVLTF	TGTGCCAGCCGCTCGTTAACCGAGGGGGGCCCTGGGGCCAACGTCCTGACTTTC
NA	TRBJ2-7	TRBV15	15	many	CATSRDRGAVYEQYF	TGTGCCACCAGCAGAGACAGGGGGGCAGTCTACGAGCAGTACTTC
TRBD1	TRBJ1-4	TRBV7-9	15	many	CASSPGQGTNEKLFF	TGTGCCAGCAGCCCGGGACAGGGGACTAATGAAAAACTGTTTTTT
NA	TRBJ2-5	TRBV10-2	16	few	CASSEGAGQRKETQYF	TGCGCCAGCAGTGAGGGAGCGGGACAGAGGAAAGAGACCCAGTACTTC
TRBD1	TRBJ1-6	TRBV20-1	15	NA	CSATYTGQGFQPLHF	TGCAGTGCTACGTATACGGGACAGGGGTTTCAGCCCCTCCACTTT
TRBD1	TRBJ1-2	TRBV2	14	many	CASSGQQGNYGYTF	TGTGCCAGCAGTGGTCAACAGGGGAACTATGGCTACACCTTC
NA	TRBJ2-7	TRBV7-2	14	many	CASSATDRAYEQYF	TGTGCCAGCAGCGCAACAGACAGAGCCTACGAGCAGTACTTC
NA	TRBJ2-7	TRBV7-7	14	NA	CASSSTAGMYEQYF	TGTGCCAGCAGCTCAACAGCCGGGATGTACGAGCAGTACTTC
NA	TRBJ2-2	TRBV11-3	16	few	CASSSGWQPNTGELFF	TGTGCCAGCAGCTCGGGATGGCAGCCGAACACCGGGGAGCTGTTTTTT
NA	TRBJ2-2	TRBV7-2	13	NA	CASSSTLGGELFF	TGTGCCAGCAGCTCAACTTTGGGCGGGGAGCTGTTTTTT
NA	TRBJ2-5	TRBV20-1	12	NA	CSARDFGETQYF	TGCAGTGCTAGAGACTTTGGAGAGACCCAGTACTTC
NA	TRBJ1-5	TRBV2	16	many	CASGGEQAFGNQPQHF	TGTGCCAGTGGGGGAGAGCAGGCCTTCGGCAATCAGCCCCAGCATTTT
TRBD2	TRBJ2-5	TRBV2	17	few	CASSGLAGALKRETQYF	TGTGCCAGCAGTGGGCTAGCGGGAGCATTAAAGCGAGAGACCCAGTACTTC
TRBD1	TRBJ1-1	TRBV24-1	16	many	CATSPTGQGGNTEAFF	TGTGCCACCAGCCCGACCGGACAGGGTGGGAACACTGAAGCTTTCTTT
NA	TRBJ2-7	TRBV29-1	13	NA	CSLSGTGSYEQYF	TGCAGCTTGTCCGGGACCGGCTCCTACGAGCAGTACTTC
NA	TRBJ1-4	TRBV7-2	15	many	CASSSPTTDREKLFF	TGTGCCAGCAGCTCCCCCACAACCGACCGGGAAAAACTGTTTTTT
NA	TRBJ1-5	TRBV7-8	13	many	CASSLVHNQPQHF	TGTGCCAGCAGCTTAGTGCATAATCAGCCCCAGCATTTT
TRBD2	TRBJ2-5	TRBV28	14	few	CASSSGVLGETQYF	TGTGCCAGCAGTAGCGGGGTACTAGGGGAGACCCAGTACTTC
TRBD2	TRBJ2-7	TRBV5-1	15	NA	CASSEGASGNYEQYF	TGTGCCAGCAGTGAAGGGGCTAGCGGGAACTACGAGCAGTACTTC
NA	TRBJ2-7	TRBV10-3	14	few	CASSSLTNPYEQYF	TGTGCCAGCAGTTCCCTGACAAACCCGTACGAGCAGTACTTC
TRBD1	TRBJ1-1	TRBV29-1	14	NA	CSVAGDRGHTEAFF	TGCAGCGTTGCGGGGGACAGGGGCCACACTGAAGCTTTCTTT
NA	TRBJ2-7	TRBV6-6	13	NA	CASSEARNYEQYF	TGTGCCAGCAGTGAAGCTAGGAACTACGAGCAGTACTTC
NA	TRBJ1-2	TRBV6-2/TRBV6-3	13	NA	CASSLRDRYGYTF	TGTGCCAGCAGCCTCAGGGATCGATATGGCTACACCTTC
NA	TRBJ2-7	TRBV7-9	13	many	CASSLPPVGEQYF	TGTGCCAGCAGCTTACCACCGGTGGGGGAGCAGTACTTC
NA	TRBJ2-7	TRBV5-1	15	many	CASSLDQIELSEQYF	TGCGCCAGCAGCTTGGATCAAATCGAGCTTAGCGAGCAGTACTTC